This TCR beta chain was identified in a study of blood T cell repertoires in COVID-19. Across the study: COVID-19 samples from acute and convalescent phases originated in the United States, Italy and Spain. Sample material is recorded as cDNA or gDNA derived from T cells, B-cell-depleted T cells, or PBMCs.

In the original analysis: Amplifying reference gene primers gave estimates of nucleated cell counts. Produced via immunoSEQ multiplex PCR; TCRdb's table is partial and in-frame only. The D gene and trimming were derived from the DNA, and the V and J assignments and clone size from that table. The sample lists roughly 190,000 clones; about 88% were seen once. Germline V CDR1 and CDR2: SGHRS, YFSETQ. Unmatched junction bases numbered 15, after V lost 0 bases and J lost 5 bases. The CDR3 is 18 residues long. This chain uses TRBV5-1 with TRBJ2-5; 8 nucleotides line up with TRBD2. This sequence originates from a woman aged 40 to 49 who had recovered from COVID-19. Material for sequencing was peripheral blood. In DNA, the CDR3 is TGCGCCAGCAGCTTGGTAATGGCGCGGGAGGCTCTAGGGGAGACCCAGTACTTC. It codes for CASSLVMAREALGETQYF.